One and the same sample provided the 2 T cell receptor beta chains below, sequenced in a study of shared clonotypes between healthy human individuals. Clones were read by immunoSEQ multiplex PCR, and TCRdb kept only the in-frame ones, dropping some. The profile shows about 2 million clones, 85% to 95% of them singletons. Material for sequencing was naive CD4+ T cells sorted from blood. The subset: CD45RA+ positively selected. The receptors derive from a man between 18 and 35 years old in good health.

The CDR3 is CEGQGGINTGELFF. CDR3 DNA: TGCGAGGGACAGGGTGGGATTAACACCGGGGAGCTGTTTTTT. This chain connects TRBV4-3 to TRBJ2-2; 9 bases are shared with TRBD1. Germline CDR1 LGHNA, CDR2 YSLEER. This CDR3 comprises 14 residues.

The rearrangement links TRBV6-5 to TRBJ2-5; no definite D call. From germline, CDR1 is MNHEY and CDR2 SVGAGI. Trimming cost V 2 bases and J 5 bases, with 9 bases left between them. The CDR3 has 13 residues. CDR3 protein: CASSYQLAETQYF. Here the CDR3 DNA reads TGTGCCAGCAGTTACCAGCTGGCGGAGACCCAGTACTTC.